This passage covers 14 T cell receptor beta chains from one sample sequenced in a study of blood T cell repertoires in COVID-19. Measured with immunoSEQ multiplex PCR; TCRdb has only the in-frame clones, and not every one. The table has 75,000 or so clones, around 90% seen once. The sequenced material came from peripheral blood. The receptors here all came from a man aged 65-85 years with acute or convalescent COVID-19.

The rearrangement joins TRBV2 to TRBJ2-5, with TRBD1 identical over 11 bases. This CDR3 has 15 residues. Germline CDR1 is SNHLY and CDR2 is FYNNEI. Unmatched junction bases numbered 7, after V lost 4 bases and J lost 6 bases. CDR3 sequence reads: CASSARGQGGKTQYF. In DNA form, the CDR3 reads TGTGCCAGCAGTGCGAGGGGACAGGGGGGAAAGACCCAGTACTTC.

The chain uses TRBV28 and TRBJ2-7; D ambiguous. Germline CDR1 MDHEN, CDR2 SYDVKM. The V end was cut by 5 bases, the J end by 1 base, with 6 bases between. The CDR3 spans 12 residues. The CDR3 sequence is CASSLVSYEQYF. The CDR3 coding sequence is TGTGCCAGCAGTCTAGTATCCTACGAGCAGTACTTC. Variable domain in full (rest from reference TRBV28 and TRBJ2-7): DVKVTQSSRYLVKRTGEKVFLECVQDMDHENMFWYRQDPGLGLRLIYFSYDVKMKEKGDIPEGYSVSREKKERFSLILESASTNQTSMYLCASSLVSYEQYFGPGTRLTVT.

The CDR3 sequence is CASSPLRGANNEQFF. The CDR3 DNA sequence: TGTGCCAGCAGCCCCCTGCGGGGGGCCAACAATGAGCAGTTCTTC. This chain uses TRBV7-2 with TRBJ2-1; 8 bases are a match to TRBD2. This CDR3 is 15 amino acids long. The ends lost 5 bases at V and 5 bases at J; junction bases unmatched: 8. Germline V gives CDR1 SGHTA, CDR2 FQGNSA.

V and J are TRBV4-1 and TRBJ2-3, with a weak D call TRBD2 (5 bases). V shed 6 bases and J shed 5 bases, with 18 bases lying between them. This CDR3 has 15 amino acids. In germline, CDR1 is MGHRA, CDR2 YSYEKL. CDR3 DNA: TGCGCCAGCAGGCGTGAGGAGCTAGCTGGAGATACGCAGTATTTT. Its protein product is CASRREELAGDTQYF.

The chain carries TRBV29-1 and TRBJ2-1; 10 positions match TRBD2. The CDR3 has 12 residues. Germline CDR1 SQVTM, CDR2 ANQGSEA. Unmatched junction bases numbered 4, after V lost 8 bases and J lost 6 bases. CDR3 bases: TGCAGCTTAGCGGGAGGAGGCAATGAGCAGTTCTTC. It is translated as CSLAGGGNEQFF.

In its sample, this clone was seen a few times. The CDR3 protein is CASSLASYEQYF. For the CDR3, the DNA is TGTGCCAGCAGCCTAGCTTCCTACGAGCAGTACTTC. V usage is TRBV11-2 and J usage is TRBJ2-7; D may be TRBD2 (5 bases). Germline lookup yields CDR1 SGHAT and CDR2 FQNNGV. V lost 5 bases and J 1 base, leaving 6 bases between the germline ends. The CDR3 loop spans 12 amino acids.

The chain employs TRBV5-1 and TRBJ1-6; 7 positions match TRBD1. The CDR3 is made up of 16 amino acids. The trim removed 0 bases at V and 7 bases at J, leaving 7 bases unmatched. The germline V gene encodes CDR1 SGHRS and CDR2 YFSETQ. CDR3 sequence reads: CASSLVSGQSNSPLHF. In DNA form, the CDR3 reads TGCGCCAGCAGCTTGGTGTCGGGACAGTCGAATTCACCCCTCCACTTT.

The chain couples TRBV5-1 to TRBJ1-4; D might be TRBD1 (5 bases). V lost 5 bases, J lost 2 bases, and 7 bases lay in between. This CDR3 comprises 13 residues. Looked up from germline, CDR1 is SGHRS and CDR2 is YFSETQ. CDR3 region: CASRGATNEKLFF. CDR3 DNA sequence: TGCGCCAGCAGAGGGGCGACTAATGAAAAACTGTTTTTT.

The rearrangement links TRBV18 to TRBJ1-1; the match to TRBD1 covers 8 bases. CDR3 length equals 14 residues. The J segment lost 7 bases and the V segment lost 3 bases, leaving 7 bases of the junction unmatched. Germline CDR1 reads KGHSH; CDR2 reads LQKENI. The CDR3 coding sequence is TGTGCCAGCTCACCGGGACAGGACCTTATTGAAGCTTTCTTT. Encoded protein: CASSPGQDLIEAFF.

This clone was found once. V gene TRBV4-3 combines with J gene TRBJ2-5; possible D gene TRBD2, 5 bases. The CDR3 is 13 amino acids. The V and J ends lost 0 bases and 6 bases respectively, with 8 bases between them. The germline V gene encodes CDR1 LGHNA and CDR2 YSLEER. The CDR3 DNA reads TGCGCCAGCAGCCAAGATCTAGCACAGACCCAGTACTTC. This encodes CASSQDLAQTQYF.

This clone came up once. V usage is TRBV28 and J usage is TRBJ2-4, with D possibly being TRBD1 (7 bases). CDR1 MDHEN and CDR2 SYDVKM come from the germline V gene. The CDR3 consists of 14 residues. Deletions cut 6 bases from V and 6 bases from J, with 15 bases between. The CDR3 DNA follows: TGTGCCAGCAGGCCAGGGGGGCCTATAAACATTCAGTACTTC. This translates into CASRPGGPINIQYF.

This chain links TRBV7-3 with TRBJ1-1; D remains ambiguous. The CDR3 length is 15 residues. Germline CDR1 reads SGHTA; CDR2 reads FQGTGA. V lost 4 bases and J 1 base, leaving 13 bases between the germline ends. The CDR3 loop reads CASSYSGSGNTEAFF. In DNA, the CDR3 is TGTGCCAGCAGCTACTCGGGATCCGGGAACACTGAAGCTTTCTTT.

This rearrangement joins TRBV6-2 or TRBV6-3 to TRBJ2-3, with TRBD2 matching over 10 bases. There are 14 residues in the CDR3. The V gene's germline CDR1 is MNHEY and CDR2 SVGEGT. V was clipped by 0 bases and J by 10 bases; unmatched bases: 4. The CDR3 region is CASSYSISGGAQYF. The CDR3 region has the DNA TGTGCCAGCAGTTACTCGATAAGCGGGGGGGCGCAGTATTTT.

This chain links TRBV5-5 with TRBJ1-1; the D gene is possibly TRBD1 (6 bases). V gave up 2 bases and J gave up 3 bases, with 14 bases separating them. CDR1 is SGHKS, CDR2 YYEKEE, per germline (reference sequence). The CDR3 length is 15 residues. Here the CDR3 reads CASSFSGGSYTEAFF. DNA of the CDR3: TGTGCCAGCAGCTTTTCGGGGGGCTCATACACTGAAGCTTTCTTT. The variable domain in full, with the rest retrieved from reference TRBV5-5 and TRBJ1-1, is DAGVTQSPTHLIKTRGQQVTLRCSPISGHKSVSWYQQVLGQGPQFIFQYYEKEERGRGNFPDRFSARQFPNYSSELNVNALLLGDSALYLCASSFSGGSYTEAFFGQGTRLTVV.